The next 13 T cell receptor beta chains were all read from a single sample in a study of blood T cell repertoires in COVID-19. Assay: immunoSEQ multiplex PCR; the TCRdb copy retains only in-frame clones and omits some. Seen here are 150,000 to 200,000 clones, 85% to 90% observed once, and the top ten hold 4.4%. Input material: peripheral blood. The receptors were gathered from a human donor in a cohort sampled during active COVID-19.

The chain links TRBV5-4 to TRBJ1-2; D gene ambiguous. The CDR3 length is 16 residues. The germline gives CDR1 SGHNT, CDR2 YYREEE (reference sequence). Trimming removed 4 bases from V and 0 bases from J, with 16 bases in between. DNA for the CDR3: TGTGCCAGCAGCCCAATGGCTAGAGGAGCTAACTATGGCTACACCTTC. Its translation is CASSPMARGANYGYTF.

The CDR3 loop reads CASREARGPYNEQFF. The DNA of the CDR3 is TGTGCCAGCAGAGAGGCGAGGGGGCCCTACAATGAGCAGTTCTTC. The V and J genes are TRBV7-8 and TRBJ2-1; 7 positions match TRBD1. Germline trimming cut 6 bases from V and 2 bases from J; bases unmatched to any gene: 7. In germline, CDR1 is SGHVS, CDR2 FQNEAQ. This CDR3 spans 15 amino acids.

This chain uses TRBV5-1 with TRBJ1-1; tentative D call: TRBD1 (6 bases). The CDR3 runs to 15 residues. In germline, CDR1 is SGHRS, CDR2 YFSETQ. Trimming stripped 4 bases from V and 5 bases from J, with 18 bases between. CDR3 region: CASSTQGPGPTEAFF. In DNA, the CDR3 is TGCGCCAGCAGCACCCAGGGGCCAGGGCCTACTGAAGCTTTCTTT. The whole variable domain, remainder taken from reference TRBV5-1 and TRBJ1-1, is KAGVTQTPRYLIKTRGQQVTLSCSPISGHRSVSWYQQTPGQGLQFLFEYFSETQRNKGNFPGRFSGRQFSNSRSEMNVSTLELGDSALYLCASSTQGPGPTEAFFGQGTRLTVV.

This clone was seen more than once but under ten times. J is TRBJ2-6 and V is TRBV11-1, with D tentatively TRBD1 (5 bases). With 4 bases removed from V and 2 bases from J, the gap between germline ends came to 12 bases. The CDR3 is 16 residues long. Germline CDR1 reads SGHAT; CDR2 reads FQDESV (reference sequence). DNA of the CDR3: TGTGCCAGCAGCTGGGATTTGGGGCCTGGGGCCAACGTCCTGACTTTC. As protein: CASSWDLGPGANVLTF.

The rearrangement links TRBV3-1 (or the pseudogene TRBV3-2) to TRBJ2-2; 10 nucleotides line up with TRBD2. Per the germline V gene, CDR1 is LGHDT and CDR2 is YNNKEL (reference sequence). The CDR3 totals 15 residues. With 5 bases clipped from V and 5 bases from J, the junction kept 5 bases outside the gene matches. Written as DNA, the CDR3 is TGTGCCAGCAGCTCGGCTAGCGGGGGTACCGGGGAGCTGTTTTTT. Encoded protein: CASSSASGGTGELFF.

The chain recombines TRBV28 with TRBJ2-1; D possibly corresponds to TRBD1 (7 bases). Germline V gives CDR1 MDHEN, CDR2 SYDVKM. Trimming removed 2 bases at V and 8 bases at J, with 22 bases between. The CDR3 is 17 amino acids. The CDR3 DNA sequence: TGTGCCAGCAGTTTAAGACCCGGGGCAGGGGGGAGAGATGAGCAGTTCTTC. Amino acid sequence: CASSLRPGAGGRDEQFF.

The V and J genes are TRBV9 and TRBJ2-7, with D possibly being TRBD1 (7 bases). The CDR3 is 18 amino acids. Deletions cut 0 bases from V and 0 bases from J, with 19 bases between. Germline loops: CDR1 SGDLS, CDR2 YYNGEE. The CDR3 region has the DNA TGTGCCAGCAGCGTAGGGCAGGGGGGTCCTATTAGCTCCTACGAGCAGTACTTC. As protein: CASSVGQGGPISSYEQYF. The whole variable domain, remainder taken from reference TRBV9 and TRBJ2-7, is DSGVTQTPKHLITATGQRVTLRCSPRSGDLSVYWYQQSLDQGLQFLIQYYNGEERAKGNILERFSAQQFPDLHSELNLSSLELGDSALYFCASSVGQGGPISSYEQYFGPGTRLTVT.

The J gene is TRBJ2-5, the V gene TRBV12-3 or TRBV12-4, with 7 bases aligning to TRBD1. This CDR3 spans 13 amino acids. V was clipped by 5 bases and J by 1 base; unmatched bases: 1. The CDR3 reads CASSRDSQETQYF. CDR3 nucleotide sequence: TGTGCCAGCAGTCGGGACAGCCAAGAGACCCAGTACTTC.

The chain uses TRBV9 and TRBJ2-7, with 12 bases that match TRBD2. Unmatched junction bases numbered 11, after V lost 4 bases and J lost 9 bases. Germline values: CDR1 SGDLS, CDR2 YYNGEE. The CDR3 is made up of 15 amino acids. CDR3 residues: CASSSSGTSGSRQYF. In nucleotides, the CDR3 is TGTGCCAGCAGCTCGTCCGGGACTAGCGGGTCGAGGCAGTACTTC.

The chain links TRBV23-1 to TRBJ2-5; 9 bases are shared with TRBD2. TRBV23-1 is sorted into the ORF group, with uncertain function. V trimming: 11 bases; J trimming: 3 bases; junction bases outside the gene matches: 16. CDR3 length: 16 amino acids. The CDR3: CAEKLGAGGQEETQYF. Here the CDR3 DNA reads TGCGCCGAAAAGCTCGGAGCGGGGGGTCAAGAAGAGACCCAGTACTTC.

The V call is TRBV3-1 (or the pseudogene TRBV3-2), the J call TRBJ1-2, with 7 bases matching TRBD1. V was clipped by 0 bases and J by 4 bases; unmatched bases: 5. CDR3 length: 15 amino acids. Per germline, CDR1 LGHDT and CDR2 YNNKEL (reference sequence). This CDR3 is CASSQDQGGGYGYTF. In DNA, the CDR3 is TGTGCCAGCAGCCAAGATCAAGGGGGCGGCTATGGCTACACCTTC.

The chain couples TRBV29-1 to TRBJ2-1, with 7 bases fitting TRBD1. The J segment lost 5 bases and the V segment lost 1 base, leaving 2 bases of the junction unmatched. CDR3 size: 13 residues. CDR1 and CDR2 (germline): SQVTM, ANQGSEA. CDR3 sequence (DNA): TGCAGCGTTGAAGTTGGGACAGACAATGAGCAGTTCTTC. The encoded protein is CSVEVGTDNEQFF.

This sequence joins TRBV15 and TRBJ2-3; 8 bases line up with TRBD2. The length of the CDR3 is 16 residues. V lost 0 bases, J lost 1 base, and 3 bases stayed unmatched. Germline V gene lookup returns CDR1 LNHNV and CDR2 YYDKDF (reference sequence). CDR3 sequence: CATSRDRRGGTDTQYF. The DNA for the CDR3 is TGTGCCACCAGCAGAGATCGGCGGGGGGGCACAGATACGCAGTATTTT.